These 19 T cell receptor beta chains originate from one sample sequenced in a study of lymphopenia after photon versus proton radiotherapy. The assay was immunoSEQ multiplex PCR, and TCRdb's table has in-frame clones only and misses some. The sample comprises 70,000 or so clones, under 95% of which are singletons, and around 2% rests with the top ten. The sample consisted of peripheral blood, taken from a patient treated with photon-based radiotherapy. These receptors were collected from a woman between 35 and 50 years old with cholangiocarcinoma.

This clone was found once. The V and J genes are TRBV30 and TRBJ2-1; 9 nucleotides match TRBD2. In germline, CDR1 is GTSNPN, CDR2 SVGIG (reference sequence). This CDR3 has 15 residues. Trimming removed 5 bases from V and 0 bases from J; junction bases left unmatched: 5. The CDR3 sequence: CAWSLAGLSYNEQFF. For the CDR3, the DNA is TGTGCCTGGTCCCTAGCGGGGCTCTCCTACAATGAGCAGTTCTTC.

The chain uses TRBV5-1 and TRBJ2-2; D is perhaps TRBD1 (6 bases). Per germline, CDR1 SGHRS and CDR2 YFSETQ. The CDR3 is 15 amino acids. V lost 2 bases, J lost 4 bases, and 12 bases lay in between. Here the CDR3 DNA reads TGCGCCAGCAGCTTCCAGGGGTCGGGCACCGGGGAGCTGTTTTTT. It codes for CASSFQGSGTGELFF.

The chain has TRBV9 and TRBJ2-1, with 10 bases identical to TRBD1. The CDR3 runs to 15 residues. Germline CDR1 and CDR2: SGDLS and YYNGEE. The J segment lost 6 bases and the V segment lost 4 bases, leaving 7 bases of the junction unmatched. The CDR3 protein is CASSPRQGAGNEQFF. In DNA form, the CDR3 reads TGTGCCAGCAGCCCGAGACAGGGGGCAGGCAATGAGCAGTTCTTC.

In this sample, this clone turned up once. This sequence joins TRBV19 and TRBJ1-4; 12 bases map to TRBD1. The CDR3 is made up of 16 amino acids. CDR1 is LNHDA, CDR2 SQIVND, per germline (reference sequence). V lost 6 bases, J lost 7 bases, and 9 bases stayed unmatched. The DNA of the CDR3 is TGTGCCAGTAGACGACGGGACAGGGGGCTTGGTGAAAAACTGTTTTTT. It specifies CASRRRDRGLGEKLFF.

V gene TRBV29-1 combines with J gene TRBJ1-5; no reliable D call. The CDR3 is made up of 14 amino acids. Trimming shortened V by 4 bases and J by 5 bases, and 15 bases separated the two germline ends. Germline CDR1 is SQVTM and CDR2 is ANQGSEA. The CDR3 DNA reads TGCAGCGTTGTCGGCGGTTACGGCGATCAGCCCCAGCATTTT. This sequence encodes CSVVGGYGDQPQHF.

The CDR3 spells CAWRTAPGANVLTF. The DNA of the CDR3 is TGTGCCTGGAGGACAGCTCCTGGGGCCAACGTCCTGACTTTC. The chain employs TRBV30 and TRBJ2-6; a possible D gene is TRBD1 (5 bases). The ends were cut back, 3 bases at V and 2 bases at J, with 8 bases in the middle. Germline CDR1 GTSNPN, CDR2 SVGIG (reference sequence). The CDR3 runs to 14 residues.

In DNA form, the CDR3 reads TGTGCCGCTGAATCCCAATCCGTCGACGAGCAGTACTTC. This gives the protein CAAESQSVDEQYF. This sequence joins TRBV28 and TRBJ2-7; D gene ambiguous. Germline CDR1 reads MDHEN; CDR2 reads SYDVKM. This CDR3 contains 13 residues. V was trimmed by 11 bases and J by 5 bases, leaving 19 bases between them.

The chain combines TRBV19 with TRBJ2-2; no definite D call. In germline, CDR1 is LNHDA, CDR2 SQIVND (reference sequence). Trimming removed 5 bases from V and 1 base from J, with 8 bases in between. The CDR3 covers 14 residues. This chain's CDR3 is CASSFLMNTGELFF. CDR3 nucleotides: TGTGCCAGTAGTTTTCTTATGAACACCGGGGAGCTGTTTTTT.

The chain carries TRBV19 and TRBJ1-2, with D unclear. Germline CDR1 and CDR2: LNHDA and SQIVND (reference sequence). This CDR3 is 15 amino acids long. The V gene lost 5 bases and the J gene lost 0 bases, with 13 bases spanning the gap. The CDR3 DNA is TGTGCCAGTAGTTCTCGGATAAGCCCTAACTATGGCTACACCTTC. Its protein product is CASSSRISPNYGYTF.

The chain employs TRBV12-5 and TRBJ2-3; D perhaps matches TRBD2 (6 bases). V was shortened by 5 bases and J by 1 base, with 10 bases between the two germline ends. CDR3 length: 14 amino acids. The germline gives CDR1 LGHNT, CDR2 FRNRAP. The CDR3 DNA reads as TGTGCTAGTGGTCTTAGCGGACGCACAGATACGCAGTATTTT. Residues: CASGLSGRTDTQYF.

This chain joins TRBV5-1 and TRBJ2-1; 9 bases line up with TRBD2. Per germline, CDR1 SGHRS and CDR2 YFSETQ. J gave up 7 bases and V 0 bases, and 8 bases lay outside the gene matches. The CDR3 runs 16 residues. CDR3 residues: CASSLVGSGSPNEQFF. The CDR3 DNA sequence: TGCGCCAGCAGCTTGGTGGGTAGCGGGAGTCCAAATGAGCAGTTCTTC.

The rearrangement links TRBV4-3 to TRBJ2-2, with 9 bases fitting TRBD2. J lost 3 bases, V lost 1 base, and 6 bases had no gene match. Germline V gives CDR1 LGHNA, CDR2 YSLEER. The CDR3 is 17 amino acids. The CDR3 loop is CASSQGLREGHTGELFF. The DNA of the CDR3 is TGCGCCAGCAGCCAAGGGTTGCGGGAGGGCCACACCGGGGAGCTGTTTTTT.

The rearrangement links TRBV6-5 to TRBJ1-4, with D unresolved. The CDR3 runs to 11 residues. Deletions cut 6 bases from V and 8 bases from J, with 7 bases between. CDR1 is MNHEY, CDR2 SVGAGI, per germline. CDR3 sequence: CASSQREKLFF. CDR3 DNA sequence: TGTGCCAGCAGCCAAAGGGAAAAACTGTTTTTT.

This clone was picked up a small number of times. The DNA for the CDR3 is TGTGCCAGCCGCCAGGCCAATCAGCCCCAGCATTTT. Amino acids: CASRQANQPQHF. This chain uses TRBV6-1 with TRBJ1-5, with D hard to call. Germline-derived CDR1 and CDR2 are MNHNS and SASEGT. CDR3 length: 12 residues. Trimming took 8 bases from V and 3 from J, leaving 8 bases between them.

The rearrangement links TRBV28 to TRBJ1-1, with D unresolved. V lost 6 bases, J lost 0 bases, and 11 bases lay in between. This CDR3 is built from 14 residues. Germline CDR1 and CDR2: MDHEN and SYDVKM. The CDR3 DNA follows: TGTGCCAGCAGCCCGACCTCCATGAACACTGAAGCTTTCTTT. This translates into CASSPTSMNTEAFF.

The chain links TRBV9 to TRBJ1-6, with D perhaps matching TRBD1 (5 bases). V was trimmed by 3 bases and J by 8 bases, leaving 12 bases between them. There are 14 residues in the CDR3. Germline CDR1 SGDLS, CDR2 YYNGEE. As DNA, the CDR3 is TGTGCCAGCAGCGAAACAGGTTTTTATTCACCCCTCCACTTT. Its translation: CASSETGFYSPLHF.

V is TRBV19 and J is TRBJ2-7; D could derive from TRBD1 or TRBD2 (5 bases each). Trimming left V 5 bases short and J 3 bases short, with 14 bases between. Germline V gene data show CDR1 as LNHDA and CDR2 as SQIVND (reference sequence). The CDR3 has 14 amino acids. CDR3: CASSSGTDFYEQYF. In nucleotides, the CDR3 is TGTGCCAGTAGTTCCGGGACGGATTTCTACGAGCAGTACTTC.

CDR3 coding DNA: TGTGCCAGCAGCCCCCTCGGAGCCGGGGAGCTGTTTTTT. Amino acid sequence: CASSPLGAGELFF. The chain combines TRBV6-5 with TRBJ2-2, with D hard to call. CDR1 is MNHEY and CDR2 is SVGAGI in the germline V gene. Trimming shortened V by 6 bases and J by 6 bases, and 11 bases separated the two germline ends. The CDR3 has 13 amino acids.

J is TRBJ2-3 and V is TRBV6-1; 8 nucleotides agree with TRBD1. Trimming removed 4 bases from V and 6 bases from J; junction bases left unmatched: 6. This CDR3 has 14 amino acids. Per germline, CDR1 MNHNS and CDR2 SASEGT. The CDR3 sequence is CASSVQGAGDTQYF. The CDR3 DNA sequence: TGTGCCAGCAGTGTTCAGGGGGCCGGGGATACGCAGTATTTT.